This T cell receptor beta chain is drawn from a study of vaccination and CD4 T cells after COVID-19. This clonotype is a singleton in its sample. What it recognizes is unknown. An Oncomine TCR Beta short-read assay was used to sequence the DNA from cultured CD4+ T cells. MiXCR, run by TCRdb on the PCR reads, gives a single entry per CDR3 protein. The table has over 10,000 distinct CDR3 sequences, approximately 74% seen once; the top ten hold around 32%. In germline, CDR1 is SNHLY, CDR2 FYNNEI. V was cut by 7 bases and J by 6 bases, with 11 bases left in between. CDR3 length equals 12 residues. Regarding treatment: approximately 9-day PBMC culture with coronavirus spike peptide pools or control peptides (ViraFEST assay).

The chain is built from TRBV2 and TRBJ2-3, with D perhaps TRBD2 (5 bases). The source is a human donor who had recovered from COVID-19. The sequenced sample was CD4+ T cells from blood, cultured in vitro. The CDR3 DNA reads as TGTGCCAGCAAGGTTAGCGTCGATACGCAGTATTTT. Translation gives CASKVSVDTQYF.